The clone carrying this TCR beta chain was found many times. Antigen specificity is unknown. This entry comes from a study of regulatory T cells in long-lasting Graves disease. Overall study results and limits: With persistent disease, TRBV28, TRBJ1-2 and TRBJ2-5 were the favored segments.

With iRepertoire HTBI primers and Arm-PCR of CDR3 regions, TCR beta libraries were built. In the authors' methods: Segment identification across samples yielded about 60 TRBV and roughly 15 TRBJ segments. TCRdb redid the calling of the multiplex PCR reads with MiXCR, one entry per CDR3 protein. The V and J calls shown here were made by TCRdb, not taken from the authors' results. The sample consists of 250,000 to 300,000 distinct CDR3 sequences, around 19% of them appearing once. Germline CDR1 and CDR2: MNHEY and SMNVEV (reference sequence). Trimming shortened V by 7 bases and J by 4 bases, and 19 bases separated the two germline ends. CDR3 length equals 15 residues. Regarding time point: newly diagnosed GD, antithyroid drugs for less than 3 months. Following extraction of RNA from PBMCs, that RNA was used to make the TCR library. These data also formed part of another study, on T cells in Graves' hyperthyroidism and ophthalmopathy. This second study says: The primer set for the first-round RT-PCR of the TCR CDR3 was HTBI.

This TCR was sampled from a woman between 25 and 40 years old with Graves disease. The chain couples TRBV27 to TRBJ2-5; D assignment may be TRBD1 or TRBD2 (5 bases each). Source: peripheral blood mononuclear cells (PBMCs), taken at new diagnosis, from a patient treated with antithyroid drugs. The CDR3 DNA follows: TGTGCCAGCATGGGGGTTAGGGCCGGCGTAGAGACCCAGTACTTC. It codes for CASMGVRAGVETQYF.